This T cell receptor beta chain was captured in a study of CD8 T cells in ankylosing spondylitis. Study-level results: In ankylosing spondylitis patients, matched synovial fluid reportedly showed significant enrichment of disease-linked clones.

The CDR3 loop spans 12 amino acids. Per the germline V gene, CDR1 is MDHEN and CDR2 is SYDVKM. Deletions cut 6 bases from V and 5 bases from J, with 8 bases between. Each CDR3 protein is one row after TCRdb ran MiXCR on the 5' RACE reads. The sample lists fewer than 130,000 distinct CDR3 sequences, around 24% occurring once. This clonotype was picked up many times. Its antigen remains unknown. This chain links TRBV28 with TRBJ2-1; the D is unclear. The sequencing input was synovial fluid, either unsorted or a sorted T cell fraction (not recorded which). The sequence was collected from a male donor with ankylosing spondylitis. For the CDR3, the DNA is TGTGCCAGCAGCCACGGAGACAATGAGCAGTTCTTC. Its translation is CASSHGDNEQFF.